This TCR beta chain was recorded in a study of T cells in Graves' hyperthyroidism and ophthalmopathy. Regarding the study as a whole: Most clonotypes expanded in the thyroid (above 0.001) were also present in blood. Patients with ophthalmopathy were separated from those with stable hyperthyroidism by a 13 V-J model.

Amplification of TCR beta CDR3 regions used RNA as the template. A set of HTBI primers served as the primers for a first-round RT-PCR of the TCR CDR3. Via MiXCR, TCRdb re-called the multiplex PCR reads, giving one row per CDR3 protein. Of 500,000 or so distinct CDR3 sequences in the sample, roughly a sixth were seen once. Subjects with ophthalmopathy showed a Clinical Activity Score no lower than 3, a NOSPECS grade no lower than 4, and a duration shorter than 3 months. Diagnoses used clinical symptoms, serum thyroxine and TRAb, thyroid ultrasound and orbital computed tomography. Details on this clonotype: The antigen remains undetermined. This CDR3 is missing its conserved last phenylalanine or tryptophan, likely due to a read error.

The V segment lost 6 bases and the J segment 6 bases; nucleotides outside the gene matches: 6. Per the germline V gene, CDR1 is MDHEN and CDR2 is SYDVKM. The CDR3 sequence is 15 residues long. The rearrangement links TRBV28 to TRBJ1-5, with 12 bases matching TRBD1. The source of this sequence is a woman in her late teens or twenties with Graves' ophthalmopathy. Sequencing was carried out using blood. CDR3 coding DNA: TGTGCCAGCAGCCGGGACAGGGGGCAGGTTCAGCCCCAGCATTCT. It yields the protein CASSRDRGQVQPQHS.